These 30 T cell receptor beta chains originate from one sample sequenced in a study of cytomegalovirus exposure and HLA in healthy donors. PCR primers comprised 60 Vbeta and 13 Jbeta primers. TCRdb keeps only in-frame clones here, not all; method: immunoSEQ multiplex PCR. The sample carries around 140,000 clones, roughly four fifths recorded once. Sequencing used PBMCs. The receptors here all came from a man aged 25 to 40 in good health and CMV-seronegative.

V usage is TRBV6-5 and J usage is TRBJ1-1, with 9 bases that match TRBD1. J lost 2 bases, V lost 4 bases, and 2 bases had no gene match. This CDR3 spans 14 amino acids. CDR1 MNHEY and CDR2 SVGAGI come from the germline V gene. The CDR3 DNA reads as TGTGCCAGCAGTTTGACAGGGGGAAACACTGAAGCTTTCTTT. It encodes CASSLTGGNTEAFF.

This clone appeared once. The chain couples TRBV7-8 to TRBJ2-7, with D possibly matching TRBD1 (5 bases). Germline V lookup: CDR1 SGHVS, CDR2 FQNEAQ. Trimming took 3 bases from V and 0 from J, leaving 9 bases between them. CDR3 length: 14 amino acids. The DNA for the CDR3 is TGTGCCAGCAGCTTGGGGCATTCCTCCTACGAGCAGTACTTC. It specifies CASSLGHSSYEQYF.

A few counts support this clone. This chain uses TRBV28 with TRBJ2-1, with 9 bases that match TRBD2. This CDR3 has 15 residues. Per germline, CDR1 MDHEN and CDR2 SYDVKM. With V trimmed by 1 base and J by 12 bases, 10 bases remained unmatched. Here the CDR3 DNA reads TGTGCCAGCAGTTTATCGACTAGCGGAGCCATTGGGCAGTTCTTC. The encoded protein is CASSLSTSGAIGQFF. Complete variable domain (other parts from reference TRBV28 and TRBJ2-1): DVKVTQSSRYLVKRTGEKVFLECVQDMDHENMFWYRQDPGLGLRLIYFSYDVKMKEKGDIPEGYSVSREKKERFSLILESASTNQTSMYLCASSLSTSGAIGQFFGPGTRLTVL.

The gene calls are TRBV5-6 and TRBJ1-5; D unresolved. Trimming pared 1 base from V and 3 bases from J, leaving 11 bases between. This CDR3 contains 15 residues. CDR1 SGHDT and CDR2 YYEEEE come from the germline V gene. The CDR3 spells CASSLLQAFNQPQHF. The CDR3 bases are TGTGCCAGCAGCTTGCTCCAGGCGTTCAATCAGCCCCAGCATTTT.

The chain carries TRBV10-1 and TRBJ2-1, with TRBD2 matching over 13 bases. Germline loops: CDR1 WNHNN, CDR2 SYGVQD (reference sequence). V was clipped by 6 bases and J by 9 bases; unmatched bases: 8. The CDR3 covers 15 residues. The CDR3 here is CASSATSGRMGEQFF. Written as DNA, the CDR3 is TGCGCCAGCAGCGCGACTAGCGGGAGGATGGGTGAGCAGTTCTTC.

This chain connects TRBV7-9 to TRBJ2-2; 9 bases agree with TRBD1. This CDR3 comprises 14 residues. Germline V gene sequence: CDR1 SEHNR, CDR2 FQNEAQ (reference sequence). V was pared by 2 bases and J by 6 bases, with 1 base of the junction left unmatched. The CDR3: CASSLRQGAGELFF. Here the CDR3 DNA reads TGTGCCAGCAGCTTAAGACAGGGGGCCGGGGAGCTGTTTTTT.

This clone has just a few counts. The chain carries TRBV14 and TRBJ2-3, with 8 bases aligning to TRBD2. The CDR3 is 16 residues long. V lost 1 base, J lost 8 bases, and 11 bases stayed unmatched. Germline loops: CDR1 SGHDN, CDR2 FVKESK. In DNA form, the CDR3 reads TGTGCCAGCAGCCAAGCTCTAGCGGGTGTCAGGGGTACGCAGTATTTT. It specifies CASSQALAGVRGTQYF.

The chain employs TRBV19 and TRBJ2-1, with D possibly being TRBD1 (6 bases). Trimming removed 6 bases at V and 5 bases at J, with 20 bases between. Germline V gene data show CDR1 as LNHDA and CDR2 as SQIVND (reference sequence). The CDR3 runs to 16 residues. This CDR3 reads CASSTPGHRRNNEQFF. In nucleotides, the CDR3 is TGTGCCAGTAGCACTCCGGGACACCGGAGAAACAATGAGCAGTTCTTC.

This sequence joins TRBV7-9 and TRBJ1-2; D unclear. CDR1 SEHNR and CDR2 FQNEAQ come from the germline V gene (reference sequence). Trimming stripped 4 bases from V and 8 bases from J, with 14 bases between. CDR3 length: 13 residues. The CDR3 DNA reads as TGTGCCAGCAGCTACACAGCAACAAGCGGCTACACCTTC. Its protein is CASSYTATSGYTF. The entire variable domain, with the rest obtained from reference TRBV7-9 and TRBJ1-2, is as follows: DTGVSQNPRHKITKRGQNVTFRCDPISEHNRLYWYRQTLGQGPEFLTYFQNEAQLEKSRLLSDRFSAERPKGSFSTLEIQRTEQGDSAMYLCASSYTATSGYTFGSGTRLTVV.

The J gene is TRBJ1-2, the V gene TRBV28; possibly TRBD1 for D (5 bases). Trimming removed 6 bases from V and 4 bases from J, with 9 bases in between. The CDR3 loop spans 12 amino acids. CDR1 is MDHEN, CDR2 SYDVKM, per germline. The CDR3 spells CASSQGPYGYTF. Written as DNA, the CDR3 is TGTGCCAGCAGCCAGGGTCCCTATGGCTACACCTTC.

The chain's CDR3 is CASSAVTGNTEAFF. CDR3 coding DNA: TGTGCCAGCAGTGCGGTAACGGGGAACACTGAAGCTTTCTTT. The chain has TRBV28 and TRBJ1-1; no reliable D call. The CDR3 is 14 residues long. The germline V gene has CDR1 MDHEN and CDR2 SYDVKM. V dropped 5 bases and J dropped 1 base, with 11 bases sitting between them.

The chain has TRBV7-8 and TRBJ1-2, with D possibly matching TRBD1 (6 bases). The V and J ends lost 6 bases and 8 bases respectively, with 19 bases between them. Germline assignment: CDR1 SGHVS and CDR2 FQNEAQ. The CDR3 is 14 amino acids. The DNA of the CDR3 is TGTGCCAGCAGACCCTACAGGGATGGAGAGGGCTACACCTTC. Translation: CASRPYRDGEGYTF.

The sample holds a few counts of this clone. The J gene is TRBJ2-6, the V gene TRBV27, with unresolved D. With 2 bases removed from V and 3 bases from J, the gap between germline ends came to 2 bases. The CDR3 consists of 13 residues. CDR1 and CDR2 (germline): MNHEY, SMNVEV (reference sequence). The DNA for the CDR3 is TGTGCCAGCAGTTTACGTGGGGCCAACGTCCTGACTTTC. This translates into CASSLRGANVLTF.

In this sample, this clone is medium-sized. This CDR3 is CAWALGQGAPEAFF. CDR3 bases: TGTGCCTGGGCCCTGGGACAGGGGGCTCCAGAAGCTTTCTTT. The chain combines TRBV30 with TRBJ1-1, with 12 bases aligning to TRBD1. Germline CDR1 reads GTSNPN; CDR2 reads SVGIG (reference sequence). The CDR3 sequence is 14 residues long. The junction had 9 bases not matched to a gene; V was cut back by 5 bases and J by 8 bases.

The chain recombines TRBV5-1 with TRBJ2-5; possibly TRBD2 for D (6 bases). Trimming took off 4 bases at V and 4 bases at J, with 17 bases between the two ends. The CDR3 runs 15 residues. CDR1 and CDR2 (germline): SGHRS, YFSETQ. For the CDR3, the DNA is TGCGCCAGCAGCGGGGCGACTAGGACCCCAGAGACCCAGTACTTC. It is translated as CASSGATRTPETQYF. Using reference TRBV5-1 and TRBJ2-5 for the parts outside the CDR3, the full variable domain is KAGVTQTPRYLIKTRGQQVTLSCSPISGHRSVSWYQQTPGQGLQFLFEYFSETQRNKGNFPGRFSGRQFSNSRSEMNVSTLELGDSALYLCASSGATRTPETQYFGPGTRLLVL.

Only a few counts were recorded for this clone. The rearrangement links TRBV5-1 to TRBJ2-3, with 9 bases identical to TRBD2. Germline values: CDR1 SGHRS, CDR2 YFSETQ. J was trimmed by 3 bases and V by 2 bases; bases with no gene match: 4. There are 15 residues in the CDR3. The CDR3 spells CASSLRTSETDTQYF. CDR3 sequence (DNA): TGCGCCAGCAGCTTAAGGACTAGCGAGACAGATACGCAGTATTTT.

V gene TRBV5-5 combines with J gene TRBJ1-2; 9 bases match TRBD1. Germline V gene sequence: CDR1 SGHKS, CDR2 YYEKEE (reference sequence). The V segment lost 2 bases and the J segment 3 bases; nucleotides outside the gene matches: 5. The CDR3 has 15 amino acids. CDR3 nucleotides: TGTGCCAGCAGCTTCGACAGGGGGGGATACTATGGCTACACCTTC. It is translated as CASSFDRGGYYGYTF.

The genes are TRBV7-9 and TRBJ2-7, with D possibly matching TRBD2 (7 bases). Trimming cost V 0 bases and J 5 bases, with 17 bases left between them. The CDR3 length is 16 residues. The germline V gene encodes CDR1 SEHNR and CDR2 FQNEAQ (reference sequence). CDR3 sequence: CASSLARGGGDHEQYF. The CDR3 nucleotides read TGTGCCAGCAGCTTAGCCAGGGGAGGGGGAGACCACGAGCAGTACTTC. The full variable domain, completed using reference TRBV7-9 and TRBJ2-7, is DTGVSQNPRHKITKRGQNVTFRCDPISEHNRLYWYRQTLGQGPEFLTYFQNEAQLEKSRLLSDRFSAERPKGSFSTLEIQRTEQGDSAMYLCASSLARGGGDHEQYFGPGTRLTVT.

V usage is TRBV11-3 and J usage is TRBJ2-7, with TRBD1 matching over 10 bases. Germline-derived CDR1 and CDR2 are SGHNT and YENEEA. The V segment lost 4 bases and the J segment 7 bases; nucleotides outside the gene matches: 7. The CDR3 has 14 residues. In nucleotides, the CDR3 is TGTGCCAGCAGCTCAAGGACAGGGGGGAGTGAGCAGTACTTC. Protein product: CASSSRTGGSEQYF.

The chain is built from TRBV11-1 and TRBJ2-3; a weak D match, TRBD2 (7 bases). This CDR3 is built from 14 residues. The germline V and J ends were trimmed by 6 bases and 3 bases, with 13 bases remaining between them. Germline V lookup: CDR1 SGHAT, CDR2 FQDESV (reference sequence). This CDR3 reads CASRKGGRTDTQYF. The CDR3 nucleotides read TGTGCCAGCAGGAAGGGGGGGCGGACAGATACGCAGTATTTT.

J is TRBJ2-1 and V is TRBV2; 8 bases agree with TRBD2. CDR1 and CDR2 from the germline V gene are SNHLY and FYNNEI. The CDR3 is 16 residues long. The ends lost 6 bases at V and 0 bases at J; junction bases unmatched: 7. CDR3: CASRGLAARSYNEQFF. The CDR3 DNA follows: TGTGCCAGCAGAGGACTAGCAGCCCGCTCCTACAATGAGCAGTTCTTC.

On this clone itself: The DNA is omitted, as the CDR3 cannot be located on it reliably, and the CDR3 follows TCRdb's listing. The chain couples TRBV9 to TRBJ2-1; TRBD1 is taken as the D call from the table, unchecked against the DNA. The CDR3 spans 14 residues, counting both ends. Germline V gene data show CDR1 as SGDLS and CDR2 as YYNGEE. CDR3 region: CASSVGAGSPRRFF.

V gene TRBV9 combines with J gene TRBJ1-1; 8 nucleotides match TRBD1. The CDR3 extends over 15 amino acids. Germline trimming cut 4 bases from V and 4 bases from J; bases unmatched to any gene: 9. Germline CDR1 SGDLS, CDR2 YYNGEE. The CDR3 loop reads CASSPGDRWGTEAFF. For the CDR3, the DNA is TGTGCCAGCAGCCCAGGGGACAGGTGGGGCACTGAAGCTTTCTTT.

This clone was observed a few times. V and J are TRBV5-4 and TRBJ1-1, with a weak D call TRBD1 (5 bases). V lost 3 bases, J lost 6 bases, and 24 bases lay in between. Germline values: CDR1 SGHNT, CDR2 YYREEE (reference sequence). The CDR3 runs to 17 residues. The chain's CDR3 is CASSSPQGGGGLAEAFF. CDR3 nucleotides: TGTGCCAGCAGCTCTCCCCAAGGCGGGGGAGGGCTCGCTGAAGCTTTCTTT.

This clone was detected a few times. The rearrangement links TRBV5-8 to TRBJ2-6; D perhaps matches TRBD1 (5 bases). V shed 6 bases and J shed 0 bases, with 13 bases lying between them. Germline CDR1 SGHTS, CDR2 YDEGEE. This CDR3 has 16 amino acids. For the CDR3, the DNA is TGTGCCAGCAACCTACAGGTTAACTCTGGGGCCAACGTCCTGACTTTC. It is translated as CASNLQVNSGANVLTF.

The CDR3 region has the DNA TGTGCCAGCAGTTTTTGGGACAGGGAGAATTCACCCCTCCACTTT. Residues: CASSFWDRENSPLHF. J is TRBJ1-6 and V is TRBV27; 9 positions agree with TRBD1. In germline, CDR1 is MNHEY, CDR2 SMNVEV (reference sequence). J lost 7 bases, V lost 3 bases, and 4 bases had no gene match. The CDR3 loop spans 15 amino acids.

The V and J genes are TRBV27 and TRBJ2-5, with 8 nucleotides matching TRBD2. Germline CDR1 reads MNHEY; CDR2 reads SMNVEV (reference sequence). The length of the CDR3 is 18 residues. V dropped 6 bases and J dropped 0; count of bases not matched to a gene: 15. CDR3 residues: CASSSTGRGGVNQETQYF. CDR3 DNA sequence: TGTGCCAGCAGCTCAACCGGGAGGGGCGGGGTAAACCAAGAGACCCAGTACTTC.

The chain combines TRBV2 with TRBJ2-3, with D tentatively TRBD2 (6 bases). V was clipped by 10 bases and J by 8 bases, with 25 bases between them. Germline-derived CDR1 and CDR2 are SNHLY and FYNNEI. The CDR3 loop spans 15 amino acids. CDR3 coding DNA: TGTGCCACCCATAACCGGGGCGCGGGGACTGGTACGCAGTATTTT. Translation gives CATHNRGAGTGTQYF. Complete variable domain (other parts from reference TRBV2 and TRBJ2-3): EPEVTQTPSHQVTQMGQEVILRCVPISNHLYFYWYRQILGQKVEFLVSFYNNEISEKSEIFDDQFSVERPDGSNFTLKIRSTKLEDSAMYFCATHNRGAGTGTQYFGPGTRLTVL.

This sequence joins TRBV9 and TRBJ2-1; 11 nucleotides agree with TRBD2. The CDR3 has 15 amino acids. Germline CDR1 and CDR2: SGDLS and YYNGEE. With 4 bases clipped from V and 6 bases from J, the junction kept 6 bases outside the gene matches. CDR3 loop: CASSLGLAEPNEQFF. The CDR3, as DNA: TGTGCCAGCAGCTTGGGACTAGCGGAGCCCAATGAGCAGTTCTTC. The variable domain in full, completed from reference TRBV9 and TRBJ2-1, reads DSGVTQTPKHLITATGQRVTLRCSPRSGDLSVYWYQQSLDQGLQFLIQYYNGEERAKGNILERFSAQQFPDLHSELNLSSLELGDSALYFCASSLGLAEPNEQFFGPGTRLTVL.

The chain links TRBV7-2 to TRBJ2-1; D gene unclear. Germline lookup yields CDR1 SGHTA and CDR2 FQGNSA. Trimming shortened V by 2 bases and J by 9 bases, and 14 bases separated the two germline ends. CDR3 length: 14 amino acids. The CDR3 nucleotides are TGTGCCAGCAGCTTATCGTCCGGAGATACTGAGCAGTTCTTC. Residues: CASSLSSGDTEQFF. Full variable domain (remainder filled in from reference TRBV7-2 and TRBJ2-1): GAGVSQSPSNKVTEKGKDVELRCDPISGHTALYWYRQSLGQGLEFLIYFQGNSAPDKSGLPSDRFSAERTGGSVSTLTIQRTQQEDSAVYLCASSLSSGDTEQFFGPGTRLTVL.